The clone carrying this T cell receptor (beta chain) was counted ten times or more. The data derive from a study of identical twins. TCRdb processed the 5' RACE reads anew with MiXCR; each CDR3 protein has one entry. The sample consists of fewer than 800,000 distinct CDR3 sequences, under 8.5% of them appearing once. Trimming at V came to 7 bases and at J to 8 bases, leaving 9 bases not matched to a gene. The CDR3 covers 14 residues. Germline V gene sequence: CDR1 KGHDR, CDR2 SFDVKD. These data also formed part of another study, on yellow fever vaccine responses in identical twins.

The material sequenced was PBMCs. The chain is built from TRBV24-1 and TRBJ2-1; 8 nucleotides align to TRBD1. The source of this sequence is a woman aged 18 to 35 in good health. This CDR3 is CATSRQGPWDEQFF. In DNA form, the CDR3 reads TGTGCCACCAGCCGACAGGGGCCTTGGGATGAGCAGTTCTTC.